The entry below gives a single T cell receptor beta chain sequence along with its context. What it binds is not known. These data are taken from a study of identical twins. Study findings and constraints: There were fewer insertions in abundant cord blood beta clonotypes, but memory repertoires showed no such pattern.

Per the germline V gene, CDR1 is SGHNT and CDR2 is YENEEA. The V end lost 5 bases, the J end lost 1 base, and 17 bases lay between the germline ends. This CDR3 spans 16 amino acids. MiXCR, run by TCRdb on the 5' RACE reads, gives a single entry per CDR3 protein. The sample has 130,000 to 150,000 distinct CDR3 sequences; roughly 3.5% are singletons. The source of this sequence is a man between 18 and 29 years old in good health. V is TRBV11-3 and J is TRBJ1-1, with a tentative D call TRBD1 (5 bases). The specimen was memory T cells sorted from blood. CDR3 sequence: CASSPQFPTENTEAFF. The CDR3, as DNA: TGTGCCAGCAGCCCACAGTTCCCGACAGAGAACACTGAAGCTTTCTTT.